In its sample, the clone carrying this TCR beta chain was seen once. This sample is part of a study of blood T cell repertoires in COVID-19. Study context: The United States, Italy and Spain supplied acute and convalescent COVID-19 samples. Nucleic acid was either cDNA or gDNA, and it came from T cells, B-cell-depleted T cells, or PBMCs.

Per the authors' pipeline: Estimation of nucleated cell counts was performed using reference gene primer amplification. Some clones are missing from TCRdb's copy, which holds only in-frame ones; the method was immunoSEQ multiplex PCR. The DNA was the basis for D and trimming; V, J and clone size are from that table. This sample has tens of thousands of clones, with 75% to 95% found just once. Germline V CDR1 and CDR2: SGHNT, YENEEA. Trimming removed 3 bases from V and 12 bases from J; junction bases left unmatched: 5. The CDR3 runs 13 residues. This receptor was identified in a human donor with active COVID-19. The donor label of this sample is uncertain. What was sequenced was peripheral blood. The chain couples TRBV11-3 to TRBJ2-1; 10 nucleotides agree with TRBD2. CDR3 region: CASSFSGGRVQFF. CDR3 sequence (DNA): TGTGCCAGCAGCTTTAGCGGGGGGAGGGTGCAGTTCTTC.